This passage covers 15 T cell receptor beta chains from one sample sequenced in a study of regulatory dendritic cells for organ transplantation. Generated by immunoSEQ multiplex PCR, the TCRdb table keeps only in-frame clones and is missing some. In the table there are about 12,000 clones, 74% of which are singletons. What these receptors recognize is not known. Allogeneic regulatory or mature dendritic cells were co-cultured for less than 6 days with CFSE-labeled sorted T cells at 1:10. The sequenced material came from naive CD4+ T cells from blood cultured with regulatory dendritic cells. Regarding subset: CD45RA+ naive T cells. Receptors originate from a human donor in good health.

The CDR3 is CASSSGTGDEKLFF. Here the CDR3 DNA reads TGTGCCAGCAGTTCCGGGACAGGAGATGAAAAACTGTTTTTT. This sequence joins TRBV6-1 and TRBJ1-4; 8 bases are a match to TRBD1. Germline loops: CDR1 MNHNS, CDR2 SASEGT. The CDR3 is 14 amino acids. V was pared by 5 bases and J by 6 bases, with 5 bases of the junction left unmatched.

The V call is TRBV15, the J call TRBJ1-1; tentatively, D is TRBD1 (6 bases). V lost 0 bases and J 11 bases, leaving 10 bases between the germline ends. This CDR3 spans 12 amino acids. Germline V gene sequence: CDR1 LNHNV, CDR2 YYDKDF (reference sequence). CDR3 amino acids: CATSREGGHAFF. CDR3 in DNA: TGTGCCACCAGCAGAGAGGGGGGGCATGCTTTCTTT.

As DNA, the CDR3 is TGTGCCAGCAAAGACAGGGGGCTATCCTACGAGCAGTACTTC. Its protein is CASKDRGLSYEQYF. This rearrangement joins TRBV27 to TRBJ2-7; 10 bases agree with TRBD1. The V and J ends lost 7 bases and 1 base, in that order; junction bases with no gene match: 4. CDR1 is MNHEY, CDR2 SMNVEV, per germline (reference sequence). This CDR3 has 14 residues.

This clone was seen once. The chain carries TRBV9 and TRBJ1-4; 8 nucleotides line up with TRBD1. The germline CDR1 and CDR2 sequences are SGDLS and YYNGEE. The CDR3 is made up of 15 amino acids. V lost 3 bases, J lost 4 bases, and 5 bases stayed unmatched. The CDR3 sequence: CASSADRGGNEKLFF. The CDR3 DNA reads TGTGCCAGCAGCGCCGACAGGGGAGGTAATGAAAAACTGTTTTTT. Variable domain in full (rest from reference TRBV9 and TRBJ1-4): DSGVTQTPKHLITATGQRVTLRCSPRSGDLSVYWYQQSLDQGLQFLIQYYNGEERAKGNILERFSAQQFPDLHSELNLSSLELGDSALYFCASSADRGGNEKLFFGSGTQLSVL.

This clone was counted a single time. The gene calls are TRBV4-1 and TRBJ1-4; TRBD1 matches at 7 bases. The germline gives CDR1 MGHRA, CDR2 YSYEKL. With 0 bases clipped from V and 7 bases from J, the junction kept 11 bases outside the gene matches. The CDR3 sequence is 17 residues long. The CDR3 bases are TGCGCCAGCAGCCAAGAGTGGGAGACAGGGAACCCTGAAAAACTGTTTTTT. It translates to CASSQEWETGNPEKLFF.

The V gene is TRBV4-1, the J gene TRBJ2-1, with 13 bases that match TRBD2. Germline V gives CDR1 MGHRA, CDR2 YSYEKL. The ends lost 5 bases at V and 7 bases at J; junction bases unmatched: 5. CDR3 length equals 15 residues. In nucleotides, the CDR3 is TGCGCCAGCAGCACCGGGACTAGCGGGACGAATGAGCAGTTCTTC. Translation: CASSTGTSGTNEQFF.

The chain combines TRBV11-3 with TRBJ2-7; unclear D gene. Germline V gene sequence: CDR1 SGHNT, CDR2 YENEEA. The ends were cut back, 3 bases at V and 0 bases at J, with 6 bases in the middle. The CDR3 covers 13 residues. Here the CDR3 reads CASSLGSSYEQYF. CDR3 sequence (DNA): TGTGCCAGCAGCTTGGGCAGCTCCTACGAGCAGTACTTC.

The chain employs TRBV10-3 and TRBJ2-2; D remains ambiguous. V gave up 7 bases and J gave up 1 base, with 4 bases separating them. This CDR3 region has 12 residues. Germline lookup yields CDR1 ENHRY and CDR2 SYGVKD. In DNA form, the CDR3 reads TGTGCCATCACACAGAACACCGGGGAGCTGTTTTTT. It is translated as CAITQNTGELFF.

This chain links TRBV4-2 with TRBJ2-5; 7 bases map to TRBD2. CDR1 and CDR2 (germline): LGHNA, YNFKEQ. The CDR3 spans 14 residues. Germline trimming cut 2 bases from V and 5 bases from J; bases unmatched to any gene: 5. The DNA for the CDR3 is TGTGCCAGCAGCCAATCCTGGGGGGGGGAGACCCAGTACTTC. This gives the protein CASSQSWGGETQYF.

The chain combines TRBV5-1 with TRBJ2-3, with 8 bases identical to TRBD1. The trim removed 7 bases at V and 0 bases at J, leaving 7 bases unmatched. This CDR3 is built from 15 residues. CDR1 is SGHRS, CDR2 YFSETQ, per germline. CDR3 sequence reads: CASLDRGYSTDTQYF. The CDR3 DNA is TGCGCCAGCCTAGACAGGGGTTATAGCACAGATACGCAGTATTTT.

The chain carries TRBV5-1 and TRBJ2-7; weak D call: TRBD1 (5 bases). Trimming took 1 base from V and 0 from J, leaving 17 bases between them. The CDR3 is 17 amino acids. The germline V gene has CDR1 SGHRS and CDR2 YFSETQ. DNA for the CDR3: TGCGCCAGCAGCTTGCGCCCCCGGCCAGGGCCCTCCTACGAGCAGTACTTC. Amino acids: CASSLRPRPGPSYEQYF.

The J gene is TRBJ2-5, the V gene TRBV7-9; 9 bases match TRBD1. Germline-derived CDR1 and CDR2 are SEHNR and FQNEAQ (reference sequence). The CDR3 is 15 amino acids. V trimming: 5 bases; J trimming: 3 bases; junction bases outside the gene matches: 7. The CDR3 nucleotides are TGTGCCAGCAGCCCTCCCGGGACAGGGAAAGAGACCCAGTACTTC. It is translated as CASSPPGTGKETQYF.

The chain joins TRBV27 to TRBJ2-7; 10 bases map to TRBD1. Germline loops: CDR1 MNHEY, CDR2 SMNVEV (reference sequence). CDR3 length: 15 amino acids. Unmatched junction bases numbered 8, after V lost 5 bases and J lost 4 bases. The DNA of the CDR3 is TGTGCCAGCAGTCCAAGATGGGACAGGGGATACGAGCAGTACTTC. Translated, it gives CASSPRWDRGYEQYF.

The genes are TRBV18 and TRBJ1-2, with D maybe TRBD1 (6 bases). CDR3 length: 15 amino acids. In germline, CDR1 is KGHSH, CDR2 LQKENI. Trimming stripped 2 bases from V and 4 bases from J, with 14 bases between. The CDR3 region has the DNA TGTGCCAGCTCACCAAGCATTGAACAGGGCTATGGCTACACCTTC. Protein: CASSPSIEQGYGYTF.

V and J are TRBV27 and TRBJ2-7; TRBD2 matches at 8 bases. The germline gives CDR1 MNHEY, CDR2 SMNVEV (reference sequence). Trimming cost V 6 bases and J 8 bases; bases outside gene matches: 9. This CDR3 region has 13 residues. The CDR3 protein is CASRPSGGAKQYF. The CDR3 DNA reads TGTGCCAGCAGACCCTCCGGGGGGGCGAAGCAGTACTTC.